This TCR beta chain is drawn from a study of T cells in Graves' hyperthyroidism and ophthalmopathy. For the study at large: It was at initial diagnosis, before any treatment, that peripheral blood was collected.

This CDR3 contains 16 residues. J was trimmed by 4 bases and V by 5 bases; bases with no gene match: 11. Germline V lookup: CDR1 SGHVS, CDR2 FQNEAQ. Participants, patients aged 18 to 65, had newly diagnosed hyperthyroidism with a duration under 2 months. Orbital computed tomography and thyroid ultrasound, together with serum TRAb and thyroxine and clinical symptoms, were used for diagnoses. Regions amplified from RNA transcripts were the TCR beta CDR3 regions. The TCR CDR3 was amplified in a first-round RT-PCR using the HTBI primer set. TCRdb re-analysed the multiplex PCR reads in MiXCR, keeping a single row per CDR3 protein. The sample includes about 320,000 distinct CDR3 sequences, 15% to 20% of them seen just once. This clonotype has a handful of counts.

The chain joins TRBV7-8 to TRBJ1-3; 7 nucleotides align to TRBD1. Sequencing used blood. This sequence was found in a man aged 25 to 40 with Graves' hyperthyroidism. The CDR3 spells CASSPYHGTVGNTIYF. CDR3 DNA sequence: TGTGCCAGCAGCCCTTACCATGGGACAGTCGGAAACACCATATATTTT.